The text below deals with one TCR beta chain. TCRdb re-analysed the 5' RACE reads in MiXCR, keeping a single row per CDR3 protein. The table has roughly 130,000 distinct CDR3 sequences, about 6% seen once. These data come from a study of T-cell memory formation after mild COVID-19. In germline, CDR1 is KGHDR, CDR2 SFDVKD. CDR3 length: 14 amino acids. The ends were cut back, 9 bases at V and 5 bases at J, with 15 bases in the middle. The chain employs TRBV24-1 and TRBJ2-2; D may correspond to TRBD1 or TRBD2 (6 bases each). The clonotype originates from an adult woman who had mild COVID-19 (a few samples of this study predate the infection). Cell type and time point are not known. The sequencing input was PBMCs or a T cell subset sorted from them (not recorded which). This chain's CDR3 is CATQRPGATGELFF. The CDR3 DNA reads TGTGCCACCCAACGTCCGGGGGCAACCGGGGAGCTGTTTTTT.